These 25 T cell receptor beta chains came from one sample sequenced in a study of CD8 T cells in ankylosing spondylitis. Using its own MiXCR run on the 5' RACE reads, TCRdb lists one record per CDR3 protein. The sample has nearly 25,000 distinct CDR3 sequences; about a sixth are singletons. What was sequenced was blood. Receptors were obtained from a male donor with ankylosing spondylitis or in good health (not recorded which).

This clonotype was counted at least ten times. V gene TRBV29-1 combines with J gene TRBJ2-3, with 10 bases that match TRBD2. Germline assignment: CDR1 SQVTM and CDR2 ANQGSEA. CDR3 length equals 18 residues. The V and J ends lost 0 bases and 1 base, in that order; junction bases with no gene match: 10. The chain's CDR3 is CSVEDLRAGGPRTDTQYF. The CDR3 DNA is TGCAGCGTTGAAGATTTGAGAGCGGGAGGGCCGCGCACAGATACGCAGTATTTT.

This chain uses TRBV6-5 with TRBJ2-1; 10 bases align to TRBD2. The germline V gene encodes CDR1 MNHEY and CDR2 SVGAGI. The CDR3 has 17 amino acids. V shed 0 bases and J 9 bases; nucleotides not matched to a gene: 11. CDR3 loop: CASSYSASGGLAGEQFF. The CDR3 nucleotides are TGTGCCAGCAGTTACTCGGCTAGCGGGGGTCTAGCGGGTGAGCAGTTCTTC.

The table lists this clonotype with many counts. This chain uses TRBV7-2 with TRBJ2-3; D not certain. V lost 3 bases and J 10 bases, leaving 20 bases between the germline ends. The CDR3 contains 15 residues. Germline CDR1 is SGHTA and CDR2 is FQGNSA. CDR3 DNA sequence: TGTGCCAGCAGCTTGCAGACCAATTACCCTGAGGCGCAGTATTTT. Its translation: CASSLQTNYPEAQYF.

This clonotype was seen ten or more times. V gene TRBV2 combines with J gene TRBJ2-2; 7 nucleotides agree with TRBD1. The germline V gene has CDR1 SNHLY and CDR2 FYNNEI. The V segment lost 9 bases and the J segment 6 bases; nucleotides outside the gene matches: 4. The CDR3 totals 12 residues. The DNA of the CDR3 is TGTGCCAGAGGACAGGCGGCCGGGGAGCTGTTTTTT. Encoded protein: CARGQAAGELFF.

This clonotype was recorded at least ten times. This sequence joins TRBV29-1 and TRBJ2-2, with TRBD1 matching 8 bases. Unmatched junction bases numbered 5, after V lost 7 bases and J lost 4 bases. The germline CDR1 and CDR2 sequences are SQVTM and ANQGSEA. There are 13 residues in the CDR3. The CDR3 nucleotides read TGCAGCGCTAGACAGGGGCGCACCGGGGAGCTGTTTTTT. Translation gives CSARQGRTGELFF.

This clonotype was picked up many times. J is TRBJ2-2 and V is TRBV11-3; maybe TRBD2 (5 bases). The ends were cut back, 7 bases at V and 3 bases at J, with 12 bases in the middle. This CDR3 has 14 amino acids. CDR1 SGHNT and CDR2 YENEEA come from the germline V gene. CDR3 nucleotide sequence: TGTGCCAGCAACAATGTCGGGGACACCGGGGAGCTGTTTTTT. It codes for CASNNVGDTGELFF.

The chain recombines TRBV7-6 with TRBJ2-5; no clear D gene. With 1 base removed from V and 5 bases from J, the gap between germline ends came to 8 bases. The CDR3 totals 13 residues. The V gene's germline CDR1 is SGHVS and CDR2 FNYEAQ. The CDR3 sequence is CASSLVPRETQYF. In DNA, the CDR3 is TGTGCCAGCAGCTTAGTACCCAGGGAGACCCAGTACTTC.

This sequence joins TRBV4-3 and TRBJ2-3; TRBD2 matches 8 bases. This CDR3 is built from 16 residues. V was clipped by 4 bases and J by 3 bases; unmatched bases: 9. The germline gives CDR1 LGHNA, CDR2 YSLEER. Here the CDR3 reads CASSPTSGGVTDTQYF. The DNA for the CDR3 is TGCGCCAGCAGCCCTACAAGCGGGGGAGTGACAGATACGCAGTATTTT.

In its sample, this clonotype was seen many times. The gene calls are TRBV28 and TRBJ1-1; D uncertain. Trimming took off 3 bases at V and 2 bases at J, with 13 bases between the two ends. Germline-derived CDR1 and CDR2 are MDHEN and SYDVKM. CDR3 length: 15 residues. In DNA, the CDR3 is TGTGCCAGCAGTTTCCATGACGCGGGAAACACTGAAGCTTTCTTT. Encoded protein: CASSFHDAGNTEAFF.

This clonotype occurred a few times. This chain links TRBV20-1 with TRBJ1-1, with unresolved D. Germline V gene data show CDR1 as DFQATT and CDR2 as SNEGSKA (reference sequence). V was shortened by 6 bases and J by 4 bases, with 18 bases between the two germline ends. CDR3 length: 14 amino acids. DNA for the CDR3: TGCAGTGCAAGCACCCACCGACACTCCACTGAAGCTTTCTTT. Encoded protein: CSASTHRHSTEAFF.

In its sample, this clonotype was seen many times. The V call is TRBV24-1, the J call TRBJ2-3; tentative D call: TRBD2 (6 bases). The germline V and J ends were trimmed by 4 bases and 1 base, with 11 bases remaining between them. This CDR3 contains 15 residues. Germline V lookup: CDR1 KGHDR, CDR2 SFDVKD. CDR3: CATSEAGRGTDTQYF. The CDR3 DNA reads as TGTGCCACCAGTGAGGCCGGGAGAGGCACAGATACGCAGTATTTT.

The chain is built from TRBV29-1 and TRBJ1-5; D is ambiguous. The CDR3 sequence is 12 residues long. Germline loops: CDR1 SQVTM, CDR2 ANQGSEA. The V end lost 0 bases, the J end lost 5 bases, and 5 bases lay between the germline ends. In DNA, the CDR3 is TGCAGCGTTGAAGATCCTGATCAGCCCCAGCATTTT. This translates into CSVEDPDQPQHF.

This clonotype was counted many times. The rearrangement joins TRBV5-1 to TRBJ1-1; possibly TRBD1 for D (5 bases). Germline lookup yields CDR1 SGHRS and CDR2 YFSETQ. The V end lost 3 bases, the J end lost 5 bases, and 11 bases lay between the germline ends. The CDR3 sequence is 13 residues long. CDR3 protein: CASSSPAGTEAFF. CDR3 nucleotides: TGCGCCAGCAGCTCCCCGGCAGGGACTGAAGCTTTCTTT.

This clonotype was counted only a few times. This chain uses TRBV11-2 with TRBJ2-7, with a tentative D call TRBD1 (6 bases). Per germline, CDR1 SGHAT and CDR2 FQNNGV. The CDR3 totals 12 residues. Trimming removed 8 bases from V and 3 bases from J, with 11 bases in between. The CDR3: CASGQNGYEQYF. In DNA, the CDR3 is TGTGCCAGCGGACAGAACGGCTACGAGCAGTACTTC.

This clonotype was detected ten times or more. This chain uses TRBV15 with TRBJ2-5; unclear D gene. The CDR3 extends over 12 amino acids. V lost 0 bases to trimming and J lost 7 bases, with 6 bases between them. Germline CDR1 LNHNV, CDR2 YYDKDF (reference sequence). CDR3 sequence: CATSREPGTQYF. The CDR3 DNA sequence: TGTGCCACCAGCAGAGAGCCCGGGACCCAGTACTTC.

There are a few counts of this clonotype. This rearrangement joins TRBV9 to TRBJ2-7; D remains ambiguous. This CDR3 has 13 residues. The ends were cut back, 4 bases at V and 3 bases at J, with 11 bases in the middle. Germline lookup yields CDR1 SGDLS and CDR2 YYNGEE. The CDR3 sequence: CASSPFGVYEQYF. CDR3 DNA sequence: TGTGCCAGCAGCCCCTTTGGGGTCTACGAGCAGTACTTC.

This sequence joins TRBV20-1 and TRBJ2-3; 10 bases are shared with TRBD2. J gave up 0 bases and V 0 bases, and 9 bases lay outside the gene matches. Germline CDR1 and CDR2: DFQATT and SNEGSKA (reference sequence). The CDR3 is 18 residues long. Here the CDR3 reads CSARDPALAGISTDTQYF. The CDR3 nucleotides are TGCAGTGCTAGAGATCCCGCACTAGCGGGAATTAGCACAGATACGCAGTATTTT.

The rearrangement uses TRBV27 and TRBJ1-4; possibly TRBD1 for D (6 bases). Germline CDR1 and CDR2: MNHEY and SMNVEV (reference sequence). This CDR3 spans 14 amino acids. With 6 bases removed from V and 8 bases from J, the gap between germline ends came to 16 bases. CDR3 region: CASRPDWGGEKLFF. DNA for the CDR3: TGTGCCAGCAGACCCGACTGGGGGGGCGAAAAACTGTTTTTT.

This clonotype was found once. It is likely a read error, because the conserved phenylalanine at the end of the CDR3 is missing. The chain employs TRBV10-3 and TRBJ2-2; 12 nucleotides align to TRBD2. J gave up 0 bases and V 8 bases, and 4 bases lay outside the gene matches. There are 16 residues in the CDR3. Germline-derived CDR1 and CDR2 are ENHRY and SYGVKD. CDR3 amino acids: CAIPTSGGSNTGELFV. The CDR3 DNA reads as TGTGCCATCCCGACTAGCGGGGGTTCGAACACCGGGGAGCTGTTTGTT.

The J gene is TRBJ2-7, the V gene TRBV7-2, with D tentatively TRBD2 (6 bases). Per the germline V gene, CDR1 is SGHTA and CDR2 is FQGNSA. The CDR3 is 15 amino acids. Between the trimmed V and J ends, which lost 0 bases and 6 bases, there was a span of 15 bases. CDR3 amino acids: CASSLAGGTGSEQYF. CDR3 nucleotides: TGTGCCAGCAGCTTAGCGGGGGGAACCGGCTCCGAGCAGTACTTC.

The J gene is TRBJ1-4, the V gene TRBV7-2; D might be TRBD1 (6 bases). Per the germline V gene, CDR1 is SGHTA and CDR2 is FQGNSA. V was clipped by 4 bases and J by 13 bases, with 10 bases between them. The CDR3 totals 11 residues. The CDR3, as DNA: TGTGCCAGCAGCTCACAGGGACGACTGTTTTTT. Translating gives CASSSQGRLFF.

This chain uses TRBV20-1 with TRBJ2-1, with 9 bases fitting TRBD2. The CDR3 is 16 amino acids. Trimming at V came to 3 bases and at J to 4 bases, leaving 10 bases not matched to a gene. Germline CDR1 is DFQATT and CDR2 is SNEGSKA (reference sequence). CDR3 sequence reads: CSARVAGGQGYNEQFF. CDR3 in DNA: TGCAGTGCTAGGGTCGCGGGGGGGCAAGGTTACAATGAGCAGTTCTTC.

V and J are TRBV6-2 or TRBV6-3 and TRBJ2-1, with D possibly TRBD2 on 5 matching bases. The CDR3 runs 14 residues. CDR1 and CDR2 (germline): MNHEY, SVGEGT. V gave up 0 bases and J gave up 4 bases, with 7 bases separating them. The CDR3 region has the DNA TGTGCCAGCAGTTACTCTAGCGTATACAATGAGCAGTTCTTC. This gives the protein CASSYSSVYNEQFF.

The gene calls are TRBV6-2 or TRBV6-3 and TRBJ2-5; unclear D gene. The CDR3 totals 15 residues. Trimming left V 0 bases short and J 1 base short, with 9 bases between. Germline loops: CDR1 MNHEY, CDR2 SVGEGT. The CDR3 DNA reads as TGTGCCAGCAGTTACTCGATACGGGCCCAAGAGACCCAGTACTTC. Amino acids: CASSYSIRAQETQYF.

At least ten counts were recorded for this clonotype. The CDR3 loop reads CASSPGASSDEQYF. CDR3 coding DNA: TGCGCCAGCAGCCCCGGGGCTAGTAGCGACGAGCAGTACTTC. V and J are TRBV5-1 and TRBJ2-7, with D tentatively TRBD1 or TRBD2 (5 bases each). V lost 4 bases and J lost 5, with 16 bases in between. The CDR3 covers 14 residues. The germline V gene encodes CDR1 SGHRS and CDR2 YFSETQ.